This T cell receptor beta chain is from a study of blood T cell repertoires in COVID-19. Generated by immunoSEQ multiplex PCR, the TCRdb table keeps only in-frame clones and is missing some. The sample contains about 470,000 clones, roughly 90% of which appear only once. Clinical histories supplied by participants themselves formed the basis of cohort assignment. Input material: PBMCs or T cells enriched from blood (not recorded which). The TCR comes from a woman in her late teens or twenties who had recovered from COVID-19.

For the CDR3, the DNA is TGTGCCAGCAGCCCAGGACAGGGGAATCAGCCCCAGCATTTT. This translates into CASSPGQGNQPQHF. This chain uses TRBV2 with TRBJ1-5; TRBD1 aligns across 9 bases. The germline gives CDR1 SNHLY, CDR2 FYNNEI. The length of the CDR3 is 14 residues. J lost 4 bases, V lost 6 bases, and 4 bases had no gene match.